Included here is one T cell receptor (beta chain) sequence, with context. Its antigen is currently unknown. The sample belongs to a study of cytomegalovirus exposure and HLA in healthy donors. Overall study: T cells numbering approximately 170 million yielded some 100 million unique TCR beta sequences in an earlier analysis.

CDR3 length: 14 amino acids. Germline-derived CDR1 and CDR2 are SGHTA and FQGNSA. V lost 7 bases to trimming and J lost 5 bases, with 17 bases between them. Study-level findings and limits: Across donors, presence/absence analyses took sequencing depth to be roughly uniform. Researchers counted approximately 160 TCR beta chains as cytomegalovirus-associated. Per published accounts, TCR beta sequences correctly predicted the HLA-A and HLA-B alleles of most subjects.

The PCR had 60 Vbeta and 13 Jbeta primers. The data were produced by immunoSEQ multiplex PCR, yet TCRdb's version contains in-frame clones alone and is incomplete. The table lists some 110,000 clones, about 72% of them singletons. The sequenced material came from PBMCs. The source of this sequence is a man aged 50-59 years in good health and CMV-seropositive. The chain links TRBV7-2 to TRBJ2-5; possible D gene TRBD2, 7 bases. CDR3 sequence: CASTHWGGPETQYF. CDR3 sequence (DNA): TGTGCCAGCACCCACTGGGGGGGGCCGGAGACCCAGTACTTC.